The 30 T cell receptor beta chains in this list originate from one sample, sequenced in a study of spatial heterogeneity in lung cancer. Study-wide results and caveats: Mutation tallies in tumors tracked expanded intratumoral alpha and beta TCR counts.

Each CDR3 protein is one row after TCRdb ran MiXCR on the 5' RACE reads. There are around 12,000 distinct CDR3 sequences in the sample; 5.6% occur only once, and 11% lies in the top ten. Time point denoted: sample taken at primary tumor resection. These receptors have no identified antigens. The material sequenced was lung tumor tissue, taken at surgery. These receptors were collected from a female donor with early-stage non-small cell lung cancer.

This clonotype was seen many times. The library was designed around alpha chains, so this beta chain is a stray read whose abundance carries little weight. This rearrangement joins TRBV29-1 to TRBJ2-7, with D perhaps assigned TRBD1 or TRBD2 (6 bases each). Germline assignment: CDR1 SQVTM and CDR2 ANQGSEA. Trimming stripped 4 bases from V and 6 bases from J, with 16 bases between. CDR3 length: 13 amino acids. The CDR3 reads CSVGTRRGGEQYF. The DNA of the CDR3 is TGCAGCGTTGGAACTCGCAGGGGAGGCGAGCAGTACTTC.

This clonotype occurred many times. This beta chain is an unintended read in a library built for alpha chains; its size means little. The chain carries TRBV18 and TRBJ1-4; TRBD1 aligns across 7 bases. The length of the CDR3 is 13 residues. With 8 bases clipped from V and 5 bases from J, the junction kept 5 bases outside the gene matches. Germline V lookup: CDR1 KGHSH, CDR2 LQKENI. Here the CDR3 DNA reads TGTGCCAGCGCTACAGGGGAGAATGAAAAACTGTTTTTT. Translation: CASATGENEKLFF.

This clonotype was seen ten or more times. Within a library made for alpha chains, this beta chain is off target, and its count is uninformative. V usage is TRBV7-6 and J usage is TRBJ2-2; TRBD1 aligns across 7 bases. Germline values: CDR1 SGHVS, CDR2 FNYEAQ. The CDR3 contains 16 residues. Trimming took 1 base from V and 0 from J; bases not matched to a gene: 2. CDR3 coding DNA: TGTGCCAGCAGCTTAGTAGGGGGCTCGAACACCGGGGAGCTGTTTTTT. Its protein is CASSLVGGSNTGELFF. Variable domain in full (rest from reference TRBV7-6 and TRBJ2-2): GAGVSQSPRYKVTKRGQDVALRCDPISGHVSLYWYRQALGQGPEFLTYFNYEAQQDKSGLPNDRFSAERPEGSISTLTIQRTEQRDSAMYRCASSLVGGSNTGELFFGEGSRLTVL.

This clonotype was picked up many times. As an off-target read in a library built for alpha chains, this beta chain has a frequency of little significance. The chain employs TRBV15 and TRBJ2-3; D might be TRBD1 (6 bases). The CDR3 length is 15 residues. V was trimmed by 0 bases and J by 2 bases, leaving 9 bases between them. Germline-derived CDR1 and CDR2 are LNHNV and YYDKDF (reference sequence). CDR3 loop: CATSREGAVTDTQYF. DNA for the CDR3: TGTGCCACCAGCAGAGAGGGGGCGGTCACAGATACGCAGTATTTT.

In this sample, this clonotype turned up many times. This beta chain is an off-target read within a library intended for alpha chains, so its frequency means little. The genes are TRBV13 and TRBJ2-6; no firm D call. Germline V gives CDR1 PRHDT, CDR2 FYEKMQ (reference sequence). The CDR3 runs 14 residues. Trimming left V 6 bases short and J 0 bases short, with 6 bases between. The CDR3 sequence is CASRPASGANVLTF. CDR3 nucleotide sequence: TGTGCCAGCAGACCCGCCTCTGGGGCCAACGTCCTGACTTTC.

This clonotype was recorded many times. Since the library was made to target alpha chains, this beta chain is a stray read and its abundance is not meaningful. This chain connects TRBV7-9 to TRBJ2-1, with TRBD2 identical over 9 bases. CDR3 length: 18 amino acids. CDR1 is SEHNR, CDR2 FQNEAQ, per germline (reference sequence). Losses at the gene ends were 7 bases for V and 5 bases for J; bases not matched to a gene: 18. CDR3 sequence (DNA): TGTGCCAGCAAATTAAGTAGAGCGGGGGGCCTCCTTAACAATGAGCAGTTCTTC. Encoded protein: CASKLSRAGGLLNNEQFF.

There are many counts of this clonotype. For a library built for alpha chains, this beta chain is a stray read; little rests on its size. The chain carries TRBV11-2 and TRBJ2-1, with no clear D. Germline loops: CDR1 SGHAT, CDR2 FQNNGV. The CDR3 consists of 11 residues. The V and J ends lost 3 bases and 10 bases respectively, with 7 bases between them. The DNA of the CDR3 is TGTGCCAGCAGCTTCATCACGGAGCAGTTCTTC. Protein sequence: CASSFITEQFF. Based on the CDR3 plus reference TRBV11-2 and TRBJ2-1, the full variable domain is EAGVAQSPRYKIIEKRQSVAFWCNPISGHATLYWYQQILGQGPKLLIQFQNNGVVDDSQLPKDRFSAERLKGVDSTLKIQPAKLEDSAVYLCASSFITEQFFGPGTRLTVL.

This clonotype was counted ten times or more. As an off-target read in a library built for alpha chains, this beta chain has a frequency of little significance. The chain carries TRBV11-2 and TRBJ2-6; D remains ambiguous. The CDR3 extends over 13 amino acids. Germline lookup yields CDR1 SGHAT and CDR2 FQNNGV. Trimming removed 6 bases at V and 1 base at J, with 4 bases between. The CDR3, as DNA: TGTGCCAGCAGAGCTTCTGGGGCCAACGTCCTGACTTTC. Its translation is CASRASGANVLTF.

This clonotype appeared many times. Because the library targeted alpha chains, this beta chain is an off-target read whose size means little. The chain links TRBV14 to TRBJ1-1; weak D call: TRBD1 (5 bases). Trimming took off 4 bases at V and 4 bases at J, with 16 bases between the two ends. The germline CDR1 and CDR2 sequences are SGHDN and FVKESK. This CDR3 region has 15 residues. In DNA form, the CDR3 reads TGTGCCAGCAGCCCACAGATGGGGACTTCCACTGAAGCTTTCTTT. Translated, it gives CASSPQMGTSTEAFF.

Judged by abundance, this clonotype is medium-sized. This beta chain is a stray sequence in a library constructed for alpha chains; its clone size is not meaningful. The gene calls are TRBV10-3 and TRBJ1-1, with D unclear. The CDR3 consists of 12 residues. Germline lookup yields CDR1 ENHRY and CDR2 SYGVKD. V lost 6 bases, J lost 1 base, and 6 bases lay in between. The CDR3 region has the DNA TGTGCCATCAGGACGGAGAACACTGAAGCTTTCTTT. This translates into CAIRTENTEAFF.

This clonotype has ten or more counts. This beta chain is a stray sequence in a library constructed for alpha chains; its clone size is not meaningful. This chain joins TRBV28 and TRBJ2-5; tentatively, D is TRBD2 (6 bases). Germline CDR1 reads MDHEN; CDR2 reads SYDVKM. The CDR3 covers 14 residues. Trimming shortened V by 2 bases and J by 5 bases, and 12 bases separated the two germline ends. The CDR3 spells CASSLRRDSETQYF. The CDR3 nucleotides read TGTGCCAGCAGTTTACGCCGGGACTCCGAGACCCAGTACTTC.

This clonotype was found a few times. A library made for alpha chains picked up this beta chain off target, so its size means little. The gene calls are TRBV28 and TRBJ2-3, with a possible D match to TRBD2 (6 bases). The CDR3 consists of 14 residues. Germline lookup yields CDR1 MDHEN and CDR2 SYDVKM. V shed 4 bases and J shed 0 bases, with 8 bases lying between them. The CDR3 reads CASSSSGSTDTQYF. The CDR3 DNA sequence: TGTGCCAGCAGTTCCAGCGGGAGCACAGATACGCAGTATTTT.

This clonotype was detected many times. Being off target in a library aimed at alpha chains, this beta chain has a size of little meaning. The rearrangement joins TRBV7-9 to TRBJ2-7, with D maybe TRBD2 (6 bases). V was trimmed by 2 bases and J by 2 bases, leaving 10 bases between them. The CDR3 runs to 14 residues. Germline CDR1 and CDR2: SEHNR and FQNEAQ (reference sequence). DNA of the CDR3: TGTGCCAGCAGCTTACGGGGGTCCCCCTACGAGCAGTACTTC. It encodes CASSLRGSPYEQYF.

This clonotype was seen repeatedly, ten times or more. The size of this beta chain means little, since it is a stray read in a library made for alpha chains. In DNA form, the CDR3 reads TGTGCCAGCAGCCAAGAAGGGACCGGGAGCTATGGCTACACCTTC. It yields the protein CASSQEGTGSYGYTF. The chain combines TRBV4-2 with TRBJ1-2, with a tentative D call TRBD1 (5 bases). The V end lost 0 bases, the J end lost 4 bases, and 12 bases lay between the germline ends. The CDR3 extends over 15 amino acids. Per the germline V gene, CDR1 is LGHNA and CDR2 is YNFKEQ.

For this clonotype: Since the library was made to target alpha chains, this beta chain is a stray read and its abundance is not meaningful. The gene calls are TRBV2 and TRBJ2-3; D is undetermined. The CDR3 has 13 amino acids. Germline V CDR1 and CDR2: SNHLY, FYNNEI. The V end was cut by 2 bases, the J end by 7 bases, with 10 bases between. This chain's CDR3 is CASSERLPYTQYF. The CDR3 DNA reads as TGTGCCAGCAGTGAAAGGCTCCCTTATACGCAGTATTTT.

This clonotype showed up many times. For a library built for alpha chains, this beta chain is a stray read; little rests on its size. The chain employs TRBV20-1 and TRBJ1-6, with D possibly TRBD1 on 5 matching bases. Trimming pared 6 bases from V and 7 bases from J, leaving 16 bases between. Germline V gives CDR1 DFQATT, CDR2 SNEGSKA (reference sequence). The CDR3 sequence is 14 residues long. The CDR3 spells CSASQGGVNSPLHF. The CDR3 nucleotides read TGCAGTGCAAGCCAGGGAGGCGTGAATTCACCCCTCCACTTT.

This clonotype was detected many times. This beta chain represents an off-target read in a library built for alpha chains; its size is of limited meaning. V and J are TRBV28 and TRBJ1-5, with 7 bases fitting TRBD1. The CDR3 is 15 residues long. The junction had 11 bases not matched to a gene; V was cut back by 6 bases and J by 6 bases. Germline CDR1 MDHEN, CDR2 SYDVKM. The CDR3: CASSARTGHSQPQHF. The CDR3 DNA reads TGTGCCAGCAGCGCGAGGACAGGCCACAGTCAGCCCCAGCATTTT.

This clonotype was seen many times. This beta chain slipped into a library made for alpha chains as a stray read, so its size is not meaningful. The chain is built from TRBV28 and TRBJ2-5, with D possibly being TRBD1 (6 bases). This CDR3 is built from 13 residues. The V end lost 8 bases, the J end lost 3 bases, and 13 bases lay between the germline ends. Germline assignment: CDR1 MDHEN and CDR2 SYDVKM. In DNA, the CDR3 is TGTGCCAGCTTGGGGGCAGAGAAAGAGACCCAGTACTTC. As protein: CASLGAEKETQYF.

The sample holds many counts of this clonotype. With the library built for alpha chains, this beta chain is off target and its frequency is not meaningful. The V and J genes are TRBV20-1 and TRBJ1-1, with D perhaps matching TRBD1 (6 bases). Trimming took 6 bases from V and 2 from J, leaving 10 bases between them. This CDR3 spans 12 amino acids. Germline V lookup: CDR1 DFQATT, CDR2 SNEGSKA (reference sequence). CDR3 nucleotides: TGCAGTGCCTCGGACAGAAACACTGAAGCTTTCTTT. Amino acid sequence: CSASDRNTEAFF.

Ten or more counts support this clonotype. Being off target in a library aimed at alpha chains, this beta chain has a size of little meaning. J is TRBJ2-3 and V is TRBV13; D is uncertain. Trimming removed 4 bases at V and 5 bases at J, with 7 bases between. The CDR3 covers 12 residues. Germline assignment: CDR1 PRHDT and CDR2 FYEKMQ (reference sequence). In DNA form, the CDR3 reads TGTGCCAGCAGCTACTCTCAAGATACGCAGTATTTT. This codes for CASSYSQDTQYF.

By share, this clonotype counts as medium-sized (0.01 to 0.1%). This beta chain is off target for a library built for alpha chains, so its abundance means little. The chain joins TRBV7-2 to TRBJ2-1; no clear D. Germline V CDR1 and CDR2: SGHTA, FQGNSA. This CDR3 is built from 13 residues. V lost 3 bases, J lost 5 bases, and 8 bases lay in between. CDR3: CASSLGRNNEQFF. The CDR3, as DNA: TGTGCCAGCAGCTTGGGCAGGAACAATGAGCAGTTCTTC.

Many counts were recorded for this clonotype. This beta chain is off target for a library built for alpha chains, so its abundance means little. The chain couples TRBV6-5 to TRBJ2-7; no definite D call. CDR3 size: 14 residues. Germline V gene data show CDR1 as MNHEY and CDR2 as SVGAGI. V lost 1 base and J 2 bases, leaving 9 bases between the germline ends. The CDR3 protein is CASSYWVTPYEQYF. The CDR3 DNA is TGTGCCAGCAGTTACTGGGTAACGCCCTACGAGCAGTACTTC.

This clonotype was counted at least ten times. Because the library targeted alpha chains, this beta chain is an off-target read whose size means little. The chain is built from TRBV27 and TRBJ1-1; D is possibly TRBD1 (6 bases). Germline values: CDR1 MNHEY, CDR2 SMNVEV (reference sequence). This CDR3 contains 16 residues. Trimming took off 2 bases at V and 2 bases at J, with 15 bases between the two ends. CDR3 in DNA: TGTGCCAGCAGTTTACAGGGGTTCTCGCCTAACACTGAAGCTTTCTTT. This encodes CASSLQGFSPNTEAFF.

On this clonotype itself: This CDR3 fails to terminate in the conserved phenylalanine or tryptophan, so it likely reflects a read error. This beta chain represents an off-target read in a library built for alpha chains; its size is of limited meaning. V and J are TRBV2 and TRBJ2-3, with D maybe TRBD2 (7 bases). Germline V gene sequence: CDR1 SNHLY, CDR2 FYNNEI. The germline V and J ends were trimmed by 8 bases and 5 bases, with 17 bases remaining between them. This CDR3 region has 14 residues. Here the CDR3 reads CASGVRGARDTQYY. The CDR3 coding sequence is TGTGCCAGCGGTGTCCGGGGGGCGAGAGATACGCAGTATTAT.

This clonotype has at least ten counts. This beta chain lies outside the target of a library built for alpha chains; its clone size means little. The chain couples TRBV19 to TRBJ2-7, with D possibly matching TRBD1 (6 bases). The germline gives CDR1 LNHDA, CDR2 SQIVND (reference sequence). This CDR3 is 15 amino acids long. V shed 5 bases and J shed 7 bases, with 21 bases lying between them. The CDR3 DNA sequence: TGTGCCAGTAGTCTTACCCAGACAGGCAGACGGGAGCAGTACTTC. Protein sequence: CASSLTQTGRREQYF.

In this sample, this clonotype turned up many times. This beta chain came through as a stray read in a library set up for alpha chains, and its size says little. This rearrangement joins TRBV6-1 to TRBJ1-6; D is uncertain. Germline CDR1 is MNHNS and CDR2 is SASEGT. Trimming stripped 2 bases from V and 7 bases from J, with 6 bases between. The CDR3 spans 13 residues. CDR3 in DNA: TGTGCCAGCAGTGAAATGGGAAATTCACCCCTCCACTTT. Translating gives CASSEMGNSPLHF.

This clonotype has ten or more counts. With the library built for alpha chains, this beta chain is off target and its frequency is not meaningful. The rearrangement joins TRBV12-3 or TRBV12-4 to TRBJ1-2, with D perhaps TRBD1 (5 bases). The CDR3 runs to 15 residues. Trimming removed 3 bases from V and 3 bases from J, with 14 bases in between. As DNA, the CDR3 is TGTGCCAGCAGTTTTGGGTTCCGAGGGGACTATGGCTACACCTTC. Translated: CASSFGFRGDYGYTF.

This clonotype was recorded at least ten times. This beta chain lies outside the target of a library built for alpha chains; its clone size means little. The J gene is TRBJ2-5, the V gene TRBV9; no firm D call. Germline V gene data show CDR1 as SGDLS and CDR2 as YYNGEE. CDR3 length equals 15 residues. The V end was cut by 0 bases, the J end by 3 bases, with 12 bases between. The CDR3 sequence: CASSVDPYNEETQYF. The CDR3 DNA reads TGTGCCAGCAGCGTAGATCCCTACAACGAAGAGACCCAGTACTTC.

This clonotype was seen many times. This beta chain came through as a stray read in a library set up for alpha chains, and its size says little. The rearrangement links TRBV11-2 to TRBJ1-4; no reliable D call. Germline loops: CDR1 SGHAT, CDR2 FQNNGV. With 1 base removed from V and 2 bases from J, the gap between germline ends came to 8 bases. This CDR3 region has 15 residues. In DNA, the CDR3 is TGTGCCAGCAGCTTAGGAGGGTCGACTAATGAAAAACTGTTTTTT. Its translation: CASSLGGSTNEKLFF.

This clonotype was seen at least ten times. A library prepared for alpha chains yielded this beta chain as an off-target read; its size is of little meaning. The chain employs TRBV7-6 and TRBJ2-7, with a weak D call TRBD1 (5 bases). The CDR3 spans 15 residues. V lost 1 base to trimming and J lost 0 bases, with 10 bases between them. The V gene's germline CDR1 is SGHVS and CDR2 FNYEAQ. The chain's CDR3 is CASSLGTGPSYEQYF. The CDR3 bases are TGTGCCAGCAGCTTAGGAACAGGTCCCTCCTACGAGCAGTACTTC.